This T cell receptor beta chain was recovered during a study of blood T cell repertoires in COVID-19 (dated by TCRdb to 2019 to 2021). Some background on the complete study: Collaborator samples came from the United States, Italy and Spain and covered acute and convalescent phases of COVID-19. The prospective study material was composed of cDNA or gDNA derived from T cells, B-cell-depleted T cells, or PBMCs. The dataset comprised deeply sampled blood TCRbeta repertoires from subjects exposed to, actively infected with, or recovered from COVID-19. A freely available public database, intended as a resource for researchers studying the immune response to SARS-CoV-2, is where the repertoires were released. The samples were drawn from the first 160 participants of the ongoing ImmuneRACE study and from about 1,200 subjects provided by 6 global collaborators. A de-identified subject ID, COVID-19 status, age in years and sex were almost always included in the sample metadata. HLA class I and class II types, where available, came from metadata supplied by the sample provider rather than from assay-based typing. What the study reported, not specific to this receptor: Clinical and demographic metadata were provided uncurated, with the amount varying by source and participant.

In the case of this clone: Its antigen is not yet known. No much larger clonotype is one base removed from it; base qualities were not supplied.

TCRbeta CDR3 regions were amplified from genomic DNA by means of the immunoSEQ Assay, a bias-controlled multiplex PCR. Per the authors' processing: The number of nucleated cells in each sample was estimated from the amplification of reference gene primers within the assay. Sequence reads were collapsed and filtered to measure the absolute abundance of every unique TCRbeta CDR3 rearrangement. For each sample, productive Simpson clonality was calculated as the square root of Simpson's diversity index over productive rearrangements. TCRdb obtained this table from immuneACCESS and retained in-frame rearrangements with V and J assigned. These tables miss some clones; where compared with another copy, unresolved V genes account for less than half of the shortfall, and the remainder is unexplained. V, J and clone size are those of that table, while D and trimming were read from the DNA. For this sample the table gives 150,000 to 200,000 clones, of which approximately 85% were detected only once. The ten largest clones represent approximately 1.2% of the sample.

Another Seattle source contributed samples from volunteer blood donors who had recovered from COVID-19. Whole blood was collected in K2EDTA tubes by collaborating institutions according to the institutions' own protocols. For TCRbeta analysis, collaborator samples were shipped as frozen whole blood, as isolated PBMCs, or as DNA extracted from either sample type. The germline V gene provides CDR1 MRHNA and CDR2 SNTAGT. At the junction V is shortened by 6 bases and J by 0 bases, with 13 bases in between. CDR3 length: 15 amino acids, cysteine to phenylalanine. The CDR3 DNA has 45 bases and is translated from base 1.

The specimen sequenced was peripheral blood. Here the chain combines TRBV6-4 and TRBJ2-3; 6 matching bases give a weak D call of TRBD2. This clonotype originated in a man in his sixties who had recovered from COVID-19. The nucleotide sequence reads TGTGCCAGCAGCCTTTCGGGACTTAGCACAGATACGCAGTATTTT. It translates to CASSLSGLSTDTQYF.